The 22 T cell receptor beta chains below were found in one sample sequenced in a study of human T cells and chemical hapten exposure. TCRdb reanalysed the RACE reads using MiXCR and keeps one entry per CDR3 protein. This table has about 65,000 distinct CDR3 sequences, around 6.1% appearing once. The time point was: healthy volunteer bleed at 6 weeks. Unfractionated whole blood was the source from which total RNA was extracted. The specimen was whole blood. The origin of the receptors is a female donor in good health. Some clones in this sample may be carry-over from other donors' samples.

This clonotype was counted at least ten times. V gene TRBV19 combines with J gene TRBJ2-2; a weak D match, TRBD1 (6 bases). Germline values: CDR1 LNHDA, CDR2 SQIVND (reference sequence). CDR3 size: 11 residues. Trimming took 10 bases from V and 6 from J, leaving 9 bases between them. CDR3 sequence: CATRGAGELFF. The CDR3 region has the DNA TGTGCCACCAGGGGCGCCGGGGAGCTGTTTTTT.

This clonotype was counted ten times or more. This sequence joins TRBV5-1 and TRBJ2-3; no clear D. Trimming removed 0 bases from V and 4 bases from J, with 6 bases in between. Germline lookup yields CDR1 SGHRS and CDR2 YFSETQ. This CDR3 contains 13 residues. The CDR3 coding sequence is TGCGCCAGCAGCTTGGACTTACCAGATACGCAGTATTTT. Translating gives CASSLDLPDTQYF.

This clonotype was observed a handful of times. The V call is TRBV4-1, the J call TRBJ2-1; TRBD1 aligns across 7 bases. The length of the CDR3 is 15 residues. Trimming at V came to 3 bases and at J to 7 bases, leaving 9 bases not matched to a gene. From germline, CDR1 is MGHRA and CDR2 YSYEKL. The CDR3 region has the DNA TGCGCCAGCAGCCAGGACAGGACGGCTCGGAATGAGCAGTTCTTC. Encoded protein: CASSQDRTARNEQFF.

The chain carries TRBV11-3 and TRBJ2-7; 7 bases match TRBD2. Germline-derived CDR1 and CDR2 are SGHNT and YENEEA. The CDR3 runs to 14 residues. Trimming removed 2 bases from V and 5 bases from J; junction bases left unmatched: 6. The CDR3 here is CASSLSSGNNEQYF. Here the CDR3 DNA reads TGTGCCAGCAGCTTATCAAGCGGGAACAACGAGCAGTACTTC.

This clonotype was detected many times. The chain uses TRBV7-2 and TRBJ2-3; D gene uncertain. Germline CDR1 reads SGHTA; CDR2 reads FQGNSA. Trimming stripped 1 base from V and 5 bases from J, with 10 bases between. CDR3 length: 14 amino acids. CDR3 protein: CASSLVSRGDTQYF. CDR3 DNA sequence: TGTGCCAGCAGCTTAGTCTCCCGAGGAGATACGCAGTATTTT.

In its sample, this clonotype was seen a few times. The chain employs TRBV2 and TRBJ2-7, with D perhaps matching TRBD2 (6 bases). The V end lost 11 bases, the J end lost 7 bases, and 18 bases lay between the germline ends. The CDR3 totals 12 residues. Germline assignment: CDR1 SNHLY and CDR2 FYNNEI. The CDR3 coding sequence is TGTGCCGCCGTAGGTCTCCGGGGGGAGCAGTACTTC. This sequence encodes CAAVGLRGEQYF.

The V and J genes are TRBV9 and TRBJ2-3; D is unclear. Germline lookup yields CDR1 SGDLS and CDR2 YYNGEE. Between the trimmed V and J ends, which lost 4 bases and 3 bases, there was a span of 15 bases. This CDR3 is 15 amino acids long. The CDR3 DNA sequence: TGTGCCAGCAGCCCCCAGATGCGAGAAACAGATACGCAGTATTTT. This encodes CASSPQMRETDTQYF.

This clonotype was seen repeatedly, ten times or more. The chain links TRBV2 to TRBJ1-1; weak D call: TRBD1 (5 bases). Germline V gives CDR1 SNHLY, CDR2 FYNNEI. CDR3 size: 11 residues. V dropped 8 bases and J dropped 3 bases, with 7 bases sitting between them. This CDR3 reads CASLGDTEAFF. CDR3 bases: TGTGCCAGCCTAGGGGACACTGAAGCTTTCTTT. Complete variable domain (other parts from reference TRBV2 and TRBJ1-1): EPEVTQTPSHQVTQMGQEVILRCVPISNHLYFYWYRQILGQKVEFLVSFYNNEISEKSEIFDDQFSVERPDGSNFTLKIRSTKLEDSAMYFCASLGDTEAFFGQGTRLTVV.

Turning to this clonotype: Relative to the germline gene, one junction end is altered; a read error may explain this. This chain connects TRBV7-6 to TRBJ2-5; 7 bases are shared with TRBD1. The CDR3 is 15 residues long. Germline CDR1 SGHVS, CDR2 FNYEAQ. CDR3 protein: CVSSFGQGEYETQYF. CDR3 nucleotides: TGTGTCAGCAGCTTTGGGCAGGGGGAATACGAGACCCAGTACTTC.

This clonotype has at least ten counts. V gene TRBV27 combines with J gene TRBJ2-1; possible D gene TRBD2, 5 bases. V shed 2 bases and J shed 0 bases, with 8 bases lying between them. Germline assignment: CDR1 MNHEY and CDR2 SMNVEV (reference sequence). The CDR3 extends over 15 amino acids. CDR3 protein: CASSLAGSSYNEQFF. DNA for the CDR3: TGTGCCAGCAGTTTAGCGGGTTCCTCCTACAATGAGCAGTTCTTC.

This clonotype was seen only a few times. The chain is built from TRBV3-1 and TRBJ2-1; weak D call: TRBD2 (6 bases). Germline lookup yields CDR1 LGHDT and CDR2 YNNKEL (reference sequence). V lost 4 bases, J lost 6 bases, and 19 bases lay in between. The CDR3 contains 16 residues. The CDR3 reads CASSPRPPGVPNEQFF. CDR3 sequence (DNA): TGTGCCAGCAGCCCGAGACCCCCGGGAGTGCCCAATGAGCAGTTCTTC.

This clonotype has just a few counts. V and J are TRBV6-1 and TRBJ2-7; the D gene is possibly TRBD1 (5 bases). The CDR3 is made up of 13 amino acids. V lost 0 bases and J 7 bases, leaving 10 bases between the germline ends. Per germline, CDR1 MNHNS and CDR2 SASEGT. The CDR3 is CASSEAARAEQYF. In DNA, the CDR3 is TGTGCCAGCAGTGAAGCAGCCAGGGCGGAGCAGTACTTC.

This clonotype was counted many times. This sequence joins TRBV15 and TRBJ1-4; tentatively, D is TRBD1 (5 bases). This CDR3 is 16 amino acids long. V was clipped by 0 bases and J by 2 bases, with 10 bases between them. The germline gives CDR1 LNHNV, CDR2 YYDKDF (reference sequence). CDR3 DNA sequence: TGTGCCACCAGCAGAGATTTAGGGGCGACTAATGAAAAACTGTTTTTT. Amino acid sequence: CATSRDLGATNEKLFF.

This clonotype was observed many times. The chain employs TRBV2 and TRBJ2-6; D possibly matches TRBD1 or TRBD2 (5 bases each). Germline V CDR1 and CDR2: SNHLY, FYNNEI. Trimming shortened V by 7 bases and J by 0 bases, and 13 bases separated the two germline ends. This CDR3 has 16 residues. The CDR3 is CASIRDGDSGANVLTF. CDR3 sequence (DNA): TGTGCCAGCATTCGGGACGGAGACTCTGGGGCCAACGTCCTGACTTTC. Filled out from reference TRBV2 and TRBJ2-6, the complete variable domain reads EPEVTQTPSHQVTQMGQEVILRCVPISNHLYFYWYRQILGQKVEFLVSFYNNEISEKSEIFDDQFSVERPDGSNFTLKIRSTKLEDSAMYFCASIRDGDSGANVLTFGAGSRLTVL.

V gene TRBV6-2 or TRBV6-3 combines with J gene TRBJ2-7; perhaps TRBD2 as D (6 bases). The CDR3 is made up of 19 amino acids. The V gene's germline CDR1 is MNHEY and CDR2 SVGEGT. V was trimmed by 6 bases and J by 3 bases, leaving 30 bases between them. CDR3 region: CASSPMFGREGGRNYEQYF. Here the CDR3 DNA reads TGTGCCAGCAGCCCAATGTTCGGCAGGGAAGGTGGGAGGAACTACGAGCAGTACTTC.

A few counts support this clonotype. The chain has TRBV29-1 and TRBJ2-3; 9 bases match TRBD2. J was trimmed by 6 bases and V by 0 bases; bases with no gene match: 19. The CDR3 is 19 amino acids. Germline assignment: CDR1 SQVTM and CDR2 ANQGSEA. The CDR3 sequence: CSVEDQWEYNSGREDTQYF. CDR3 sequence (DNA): TGCAGCGTTGAAGATCAATGGGAGTATAATAGCGGGAGAGAGGATACGCAGTATTTT.

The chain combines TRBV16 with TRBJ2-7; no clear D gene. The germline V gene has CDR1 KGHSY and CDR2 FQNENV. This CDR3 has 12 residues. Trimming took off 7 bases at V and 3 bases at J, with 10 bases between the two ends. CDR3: CASTSRSYEQYF. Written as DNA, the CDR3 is TGTGCCAGCACCTCCAGAAGCTACGAGCAGTACTTC.

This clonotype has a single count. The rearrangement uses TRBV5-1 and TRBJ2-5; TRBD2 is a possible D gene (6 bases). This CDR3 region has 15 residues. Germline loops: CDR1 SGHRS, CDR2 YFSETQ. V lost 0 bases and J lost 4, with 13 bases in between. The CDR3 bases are TGCGCCAGCAGCTTGGGGGCGGGACGAGGAGAGACCCAGTACTTC. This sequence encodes CASSLGAGRGETQYF.

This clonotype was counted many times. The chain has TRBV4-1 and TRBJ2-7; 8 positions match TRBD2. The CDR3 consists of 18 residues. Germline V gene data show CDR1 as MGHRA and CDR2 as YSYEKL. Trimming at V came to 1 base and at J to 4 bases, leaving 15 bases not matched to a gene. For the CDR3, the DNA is TGCGCCAGCAGCCAAGCCCCCCGGGGGGGAGCTTTCGGGTACGAGCAGTACTTC. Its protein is CASSQAPRGGAFGYEQYF.

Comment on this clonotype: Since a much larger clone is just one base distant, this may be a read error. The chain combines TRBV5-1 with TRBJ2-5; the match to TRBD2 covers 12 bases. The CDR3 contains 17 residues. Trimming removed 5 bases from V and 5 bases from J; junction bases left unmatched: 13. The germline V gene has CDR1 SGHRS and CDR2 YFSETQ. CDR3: CASSSGASGRADETQYF. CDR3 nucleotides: TGCGCCAGCAGTTCCGGGGCTAGCGGGAGGGCCGATGAGACCCAGTACTTC.

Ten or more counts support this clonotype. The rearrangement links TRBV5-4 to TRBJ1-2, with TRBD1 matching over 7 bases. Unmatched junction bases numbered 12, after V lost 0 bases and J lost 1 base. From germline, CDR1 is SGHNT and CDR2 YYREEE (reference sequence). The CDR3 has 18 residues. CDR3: CASSLDRGLGAYNYGYTF. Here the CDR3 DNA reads TGTGCCAGCAGCTTGGACAGGGGCCTAGGAGCCTATAACTATGGCTACACCTTC.

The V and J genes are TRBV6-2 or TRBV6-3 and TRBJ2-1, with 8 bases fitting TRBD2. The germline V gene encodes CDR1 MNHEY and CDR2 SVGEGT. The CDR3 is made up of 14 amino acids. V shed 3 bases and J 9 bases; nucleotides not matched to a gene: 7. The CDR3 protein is CASSYQAGVIEQFF. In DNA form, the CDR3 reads TGTGCCAGCAGTTATCAAGCGGGAGTGATTGAGCAGTTCTTC.